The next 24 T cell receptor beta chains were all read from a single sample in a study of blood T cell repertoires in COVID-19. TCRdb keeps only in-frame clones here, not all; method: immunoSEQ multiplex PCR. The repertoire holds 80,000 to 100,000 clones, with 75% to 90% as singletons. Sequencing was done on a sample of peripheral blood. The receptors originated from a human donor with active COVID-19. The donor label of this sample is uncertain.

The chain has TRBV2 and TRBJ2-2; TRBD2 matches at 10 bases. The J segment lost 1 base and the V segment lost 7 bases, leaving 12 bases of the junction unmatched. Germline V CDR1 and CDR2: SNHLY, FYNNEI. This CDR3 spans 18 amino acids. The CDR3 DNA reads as TGTGCCAGCATTCGAATGGGGCTAGCGGGGGAGAACACCGGGGAGCTGTTTTTT. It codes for CASIRMGLAGENTGELFF.

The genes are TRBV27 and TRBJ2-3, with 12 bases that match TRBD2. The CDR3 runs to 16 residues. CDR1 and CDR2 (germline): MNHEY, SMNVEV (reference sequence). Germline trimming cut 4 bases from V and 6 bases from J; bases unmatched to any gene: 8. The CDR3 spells CASSSLAGGPKDTQYF. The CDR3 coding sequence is TGTGCCAGCAGTTCCCTAGCGGGGGGGCCTAAGGATACGCAGTATTTT.

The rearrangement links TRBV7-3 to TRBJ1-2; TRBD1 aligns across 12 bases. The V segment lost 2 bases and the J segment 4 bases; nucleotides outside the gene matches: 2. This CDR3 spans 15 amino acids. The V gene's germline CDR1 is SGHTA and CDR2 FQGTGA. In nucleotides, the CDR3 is TGTGCCAGCAGCTTAGGGGGACAGGGGGCCTATGGCTACACCTTC. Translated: CASSLGGQGAYGYTF.

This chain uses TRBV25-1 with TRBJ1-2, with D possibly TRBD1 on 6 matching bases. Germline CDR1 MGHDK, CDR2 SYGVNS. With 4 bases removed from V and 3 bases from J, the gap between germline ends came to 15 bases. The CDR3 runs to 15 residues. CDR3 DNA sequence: TGTGCCAGCAGTGTCCCGGGACAAACTTACTATGGCTACACCTTC. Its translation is CASSVPGQTYYGYTF.

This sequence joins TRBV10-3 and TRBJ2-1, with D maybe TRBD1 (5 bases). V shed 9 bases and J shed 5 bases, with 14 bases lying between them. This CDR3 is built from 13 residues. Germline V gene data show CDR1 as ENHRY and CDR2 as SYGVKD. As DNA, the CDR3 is TGTGCCATGGCAGGGAACTTCGACAATGAGCAGTTCTTC. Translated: CAMAGNFDNEQFF.

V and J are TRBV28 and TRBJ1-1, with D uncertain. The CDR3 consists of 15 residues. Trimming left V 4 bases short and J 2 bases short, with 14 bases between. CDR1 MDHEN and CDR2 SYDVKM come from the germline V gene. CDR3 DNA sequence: TGTGCCAGCAGTTCTCCGAGAGGTAAAAACACTGAAGCTTTCTTT. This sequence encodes CASSSPRGKNTEAFF.

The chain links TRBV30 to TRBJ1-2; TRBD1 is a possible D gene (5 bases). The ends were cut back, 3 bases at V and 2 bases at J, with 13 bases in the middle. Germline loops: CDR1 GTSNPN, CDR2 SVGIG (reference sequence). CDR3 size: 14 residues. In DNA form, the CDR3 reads TGTGCCTGGAGCCAATTGACAGTAAACTATGGCTACACCTTC. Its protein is CAWSQLTVNYGYTF.

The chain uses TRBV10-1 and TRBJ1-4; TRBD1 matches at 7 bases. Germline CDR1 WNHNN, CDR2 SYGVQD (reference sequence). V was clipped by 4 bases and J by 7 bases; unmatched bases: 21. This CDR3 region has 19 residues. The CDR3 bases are TGCGCCAGCAGTGGTGGGGGCTCCGGACAGGACCACAGGAGTGAAAAACTGTTTTTT. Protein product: CASSGGGSGQDHRSEKLFF.

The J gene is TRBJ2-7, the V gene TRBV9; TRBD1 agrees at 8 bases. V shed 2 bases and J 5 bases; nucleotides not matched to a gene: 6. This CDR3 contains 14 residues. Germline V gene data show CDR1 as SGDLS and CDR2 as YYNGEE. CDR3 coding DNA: TGTGCCAGCAGCGTTCGACAGGGGAACAACGAGCAGTACTTC. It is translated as CASSVRQGNNEQYF.

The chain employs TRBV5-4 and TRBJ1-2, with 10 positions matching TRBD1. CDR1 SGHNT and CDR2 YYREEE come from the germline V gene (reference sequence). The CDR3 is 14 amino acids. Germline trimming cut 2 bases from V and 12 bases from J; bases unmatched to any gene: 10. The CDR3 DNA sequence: TGTGCCAGCAGCTTAGAGGGACAGGGGAGAGGGAACACCTTC. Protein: CASSLEGQGRGNTF.

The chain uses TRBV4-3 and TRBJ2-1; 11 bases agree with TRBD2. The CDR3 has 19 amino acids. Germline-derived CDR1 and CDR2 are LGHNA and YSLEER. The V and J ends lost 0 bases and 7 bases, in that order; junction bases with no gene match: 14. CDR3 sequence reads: CASSQEGTSGVGITNEQFF. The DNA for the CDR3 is TGCGCCAGCAGCCAAGAAGGGACTAGCGGAGTGGGTATTACAAATGAGCAGTTCTTC.

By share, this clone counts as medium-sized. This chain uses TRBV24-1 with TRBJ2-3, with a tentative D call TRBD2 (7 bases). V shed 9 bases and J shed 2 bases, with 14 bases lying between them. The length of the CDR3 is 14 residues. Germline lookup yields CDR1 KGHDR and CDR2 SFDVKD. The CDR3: CATSAGAFTDTQYF. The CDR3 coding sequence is TGTGCCACCTCGGCGGGGGCCTTCACAGATACGCAGTATTTT.

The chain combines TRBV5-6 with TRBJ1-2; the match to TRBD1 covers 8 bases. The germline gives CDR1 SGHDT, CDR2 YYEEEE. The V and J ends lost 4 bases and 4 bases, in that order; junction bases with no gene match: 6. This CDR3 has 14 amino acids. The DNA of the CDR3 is TGTGCCAGCAGCAAACCGGGACAGGTCTATGGCTACACCTTC. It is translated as CASSKPGQVYGYTF.

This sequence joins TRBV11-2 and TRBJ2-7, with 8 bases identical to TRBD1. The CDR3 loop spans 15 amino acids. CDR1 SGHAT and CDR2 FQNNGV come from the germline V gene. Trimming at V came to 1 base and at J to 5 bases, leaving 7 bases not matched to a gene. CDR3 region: CASSLVQGAGHEQYF. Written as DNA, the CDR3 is TGTGCCAGCAGCTTAGTTCAGGGGGCAGGCCACGAGCAGTACTTC.

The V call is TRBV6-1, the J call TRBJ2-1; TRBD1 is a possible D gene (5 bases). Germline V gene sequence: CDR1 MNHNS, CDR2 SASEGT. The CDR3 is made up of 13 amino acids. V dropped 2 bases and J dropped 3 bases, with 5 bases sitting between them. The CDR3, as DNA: TGTGCCAGCAGTGAAAGGGGCTACAATGAGCAGTTCTTC. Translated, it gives CASSERGYNEQFF.

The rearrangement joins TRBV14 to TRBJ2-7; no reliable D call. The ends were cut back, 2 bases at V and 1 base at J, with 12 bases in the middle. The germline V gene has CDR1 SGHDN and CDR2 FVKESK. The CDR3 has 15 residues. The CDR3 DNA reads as TGTGCCAGCAGCCAACTGCCAGGATTTTCCTACGAGCAGTACTTC. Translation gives CASSQLPGFSYEQYF.

The CDR3 region has the DNA TGTGCCAGCAGCTGGAGCGGGGGGGGTTACAATGAGCAGTTCTTC. Translated, it gives CASSWSGGGYNEQFF. The rearrangement joins TRBV7-2 to TRBJ2-1; 10 bases align to TRBD2. Trimming at V came to 4 bases and at J to 4 bases, leaving 4 bases not matched to a gene. Germline lookup yields CDR1 SGHTA and CDR2 FQGNSA. This CDR3 comprises 15 residues.

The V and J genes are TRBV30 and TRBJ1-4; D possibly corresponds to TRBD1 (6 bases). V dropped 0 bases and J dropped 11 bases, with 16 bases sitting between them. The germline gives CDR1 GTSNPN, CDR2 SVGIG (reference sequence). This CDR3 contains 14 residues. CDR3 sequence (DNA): TGTGCCTGGAGTGTAACTTCCAGGGGTGGGAAACTGTTTTTT. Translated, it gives CAWSVTSRGGKLFF. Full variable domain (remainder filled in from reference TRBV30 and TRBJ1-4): SQTIHQWPATLVQPVGSPLSLECTVEGTSNPNLYWYRQAAGRGLQLLFYSVGIGQISSEVPQNLSASRPQDRQFILSSKKLLLSDSGFYLCAWSVTSRGGKLFFGSGTQLSVL.

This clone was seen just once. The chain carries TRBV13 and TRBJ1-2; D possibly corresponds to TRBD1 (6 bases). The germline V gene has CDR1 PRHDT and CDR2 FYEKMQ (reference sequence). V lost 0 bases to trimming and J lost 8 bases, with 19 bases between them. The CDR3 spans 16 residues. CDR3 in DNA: TGTGCCAGCAGCTTAGGGCGGCTGAGAGGGGGTGCGGGCTACACCTTC. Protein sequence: CASSLGRLRGGAGYTF.

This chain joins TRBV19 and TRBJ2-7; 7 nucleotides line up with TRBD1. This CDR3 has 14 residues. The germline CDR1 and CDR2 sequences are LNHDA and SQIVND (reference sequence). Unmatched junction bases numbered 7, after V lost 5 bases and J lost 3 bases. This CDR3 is CASSLNRDSYEQYF. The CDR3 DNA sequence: TGTGCCAGTAGTCTCAACCGGGACAGCTACGAGCAGTACTTC.

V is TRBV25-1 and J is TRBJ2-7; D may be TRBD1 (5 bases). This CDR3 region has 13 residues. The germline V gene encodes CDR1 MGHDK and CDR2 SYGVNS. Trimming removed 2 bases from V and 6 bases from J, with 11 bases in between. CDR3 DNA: TGTGCCAGCAGTGAACACAGGACACCCGAGCAGTACTTC. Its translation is CASSEHRTPEQYF.

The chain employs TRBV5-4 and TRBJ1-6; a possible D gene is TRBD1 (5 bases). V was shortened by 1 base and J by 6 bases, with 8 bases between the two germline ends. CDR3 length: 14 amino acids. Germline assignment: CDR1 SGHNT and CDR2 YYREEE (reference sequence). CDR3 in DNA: TGTGCCAGCAGCTTGACGGGGGGTAATTCACCCCTCCACTTT. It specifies CASSLTGGNSPLHF.

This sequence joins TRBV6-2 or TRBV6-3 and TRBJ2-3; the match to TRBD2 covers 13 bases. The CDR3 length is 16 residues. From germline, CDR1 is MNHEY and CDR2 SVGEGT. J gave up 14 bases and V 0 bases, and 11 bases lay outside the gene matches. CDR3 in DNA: TGTGCCAGCAGTTACTCGACTAGCGGGGGGCCGCCCCAGGGGTATTTT. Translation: CASSYSTSGGPPQGYF.

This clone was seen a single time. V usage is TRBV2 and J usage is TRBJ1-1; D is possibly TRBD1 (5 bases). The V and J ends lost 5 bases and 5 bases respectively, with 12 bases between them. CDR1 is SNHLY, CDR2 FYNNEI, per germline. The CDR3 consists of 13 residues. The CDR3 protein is CASSSDSITEAFF. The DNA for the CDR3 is TGTGCCAGCAGTTCAGACAGTATAACTGAAGCTTTCTTT.